The 15 T cell receptor beta chains in this list originate from one sample, sequenced in a study of blood T cell repertoires in COVID-19. Produced via immunoSEQ multiplex PCR; TCRdb's table is partial and in-frame only. The sample records approximately 20,000 clones, approximately 84% being singletons. The sample comprised peripheral blood. The receptors derive from a man aged 50-60 years with active COVID-19.

This clone came up once. The rearrangement joins TRBV15 to TRBJ2-1; the match to TRBD2 covers 8 bases. Germline loops: CDR1 LNHNV, CDR2 YYDKDF (reference sequence). This CDR3 has 14 amino acids. Trimming cost V 0 bases and J 10 bases; bases outside gene matches: 5. This chain's CDR3 is CATSREGLGSEQFF. CDR3 nucleotide sequence: TGTGCCACCAGCAGAGAGGGACTAGGTAGCGAGCAGTTCTTC.

This chain uses TRBV2 with TRBJ2-1; TRBD1 matches 9 bases. Trimming removed 6 bases from V and 6 bases from J; junction bases left unmatched: 12. Germline V gene data show CDR1 as SNHLY and CDR2 as FYNNEI. The CDR3 spans 16 residues. DNA for the CDR3: TGTGCCAGCAGGGAGATCTCCGGGACAGGGATCAATGAGCAGTTCTTC. This sequence encodes CASREISGTGINEQFF.

This chain uses TRBV2 with TRBJ2-3; 7 nucleotides agree with TRBD1. The CDR3 is 14 amino acids. V dropped 5 bases and J dropped 4; count of bases not matched to a gene: 6. Germline assignment: CDR1 SNHLY and CDR2 FYNNEI. CDR3 protein: CASSFQTGADTQYF. As DNA, the CDR3 is TGTGCCAGCAGTTTCCAAACAGGGGCAGATACGCAGTATTTT.

The chain links TRBV9 to TRBJ2-3; 7 nucleotides line up with TRBD2. V trimming: 2 bases; J trimming: 4 bases; junction bases outside the gene matches: 10. Per the germline V gene, CDR1 is SGDLS and CDR2 is YYNGEE. The CDR3 loop spans 16 amino acids. The CDR3 sequence: CASSVRLAAGSDTQYF. As DNA, the CDR3 is TGTGCCAGCAGCGTCAGACTAGCTGCTGGGTCAGATACGCAGTATTTT. Using reference TRBV9 and TRBJ2-3 for the parts outside the CDR3, the full variable domain is DSGVTQTPKHLITATGQRVTLRCSPRSGDLSVYWYQQSLDQGLQFLIQYYNGEERAKGNILERFSAQQFPDLHSELNLSSLELGDSALYFCASSVRLAAGSDTQYFGPGTRLTVL.

V usage is TRBV14 and J usage is TRBJ2-7; TRBD1 matches at 9 bases. J lost 0 bases, V lost 1 base, and 19 bases had no gene match. Germline CDR1 SGHDN, CDR2 FVKESK. The CDR3 has 21 amino acids. The CDR3 loop reads CASSQAHRDRVHRSDSYEQYF. DNA for the CDR3: TGTGCCAGCAGCCAAGCCCACCGGGACAGGGTCCACCGGTCCGACTCCTACGAGCAGTACTTC.

The chain employs TRBV13 and TRBJ1-1; TRBD1 is a possible D gene (5 bases). The CDR3 has 12 amino acids. V dropped 7 bases and J dropped 3 bases, with 9 bases sitting between them. The germline V gene has CDR1 PRHDT and CDR2 FYEKMQ (reference sequence). The CDR3 reads CASIKGYTEAFF. CDR3 in DNA: TGTGCCAGCATAAAGGGGTACACTGAAGCTTTCTTT.

The chain combines TRBV7-2 with TRBJ1-1; D remains ambiguous. Germline V gene data show CDR1 as SGHTA and CDR2 as FQGNSA. There are 16 residues in the CDR3. V was pared by 2 bases and J by 5 bases, with 18 bases between. DNA of the CDR3: TGTGCCAGCAGCTTACCTTACACGAGGTTGCGGACTGAAGCTTTCTTT. Its protein product is CASSLPYTRLRTEAFF.

The chain links TRBV15 to TRBJ1-2, with 7 bases identical to TRBD1. The CDR3 spans 16 residues. With V trimmed by 1 base and J by 8 bases, 13 bases remained unmatched. Germline values: CDR1 LNHNV, CDR2 YYDKDF (reference sequence). CDR3 nucleotides: TGTGCCACCAGCAGAGCTATCCGGGACAGACGTGGAGGCTACACCTTC. Translated, it gives CATSRAIRDRRGGYTF.

This chain connects TRBV12-3 or TRBV12-4 to TRBJ2-5, with D uncertain. This CDR3 has 11 amino acids. V lost 5 bases, J lost 2 bases, and 3 bases lay in between. This CDR3 is CASSIQETQYF. The CDR3 DNA reads as TGTGCCAGCAGTATACAAGAGACCCAGTACTTC.

The chain is built from TRBV10-2 and TRBJ2-7; weak D call: TRBD1 (5 bases). The CDR3 consists of 12 residues. With 3 bases removed from V and 7 bases from J, the gap between germline ends came to 10 bases. Germline V gene sequence: CDR1 WSHSY, CDR2 SAAADI. The CDR3 DNA reads as TGCGCCAGCAGTGACGACAGCTTGGAGCAGTACTTC. It translates to CASSDDSLEQYF.

This clone was seen only once. V gene TRBV7-2 combines with J gene TRBJ2-4; 9 nucleotides agree with TRBD1. CDR1 SGHTA and CDR2 FQGNSA come from the germline V gene. The CDR3 covers 14 residues. V trimming: 2 bases; J trimming: 15 bases; junction bases outside the gene matches: 11. This CDR3 is CASSLTGQGSVTYF. CDR3 sequence (DNA): TGTGCCAGCAGCTTAACTGGACAGGGGTCGGTGACGTACTTC. The full variable domain, rest sourced from reference TRBV7-2 and TRBJ2-4, is GAGVSQSPSNKVTEKGKDVELRCDPISGHTALYWYRQSLGQGLEFLIYFQGNSAPDKSGLPSDRFSAERTGGSVSTLTIQRTQQEDSAVYLCASSLTGQGSVTYFGAGTRLSVL.

The chain carries TRBV2 and TRBJ1-4; 8 nucleotides line up with TRBD1. Germline loops: CDR1 SNHLY, CDR2 FYNNEI. V trimming: 7 bases; J trimming: 5 bases; junction bases outside the gene matches: 3. The CDR3 sequence is 13 residues long. In nucleotides, the CDR3 is TGTGCCAGCAAGGGACAGGAGAATGAAAAACTGTTTTTT. Translation: CASKGQENEKLFF.

Only a few counts were recorded for this clone. The V gene is TRBV16, the J gene TRBJ1-3, with TRBD1 matching over 7 bases. This CDR3 has 14 residues. After removal of 2 bases from V and 8 bases from J, the junction contained 6 bases not matched to a gene. Germline loops: CDR1 KGHSY, CDR2 FQNENV. This CDR3 is CASSQKGARYTIYF. The DNA for the CDR3 is TGTGCCAGCAGCCAAAAGGGGGCCAGGTACACCATATATTTT.

The CDR3 nucleotides read TGTGCCAGCAGTCCCCTGGGGCAGGGGGGAATGAACACTGAAGCTTTCTTT. Its translation is CASSPLGQGGMNTEAFF. The chain is built from TRBV27 and TRBJ1-1; 7 bases match TRBD1. From germline, CDR1 is MNHEY and CDR2 SMNVEV (reference sequence). V lost 5 bases and J lost 0; bases outside the gene matches: 12. The CDR3 extends over 17 amino acids.

This rearrangement joins TRBV5-1 to TRBJ1-1; possible D gene TRBD1, 6 bases. V lost 4 bases and J 1 base, leaving 11 bases between the germline ends. The CDR3 is 14 residues long. Per the germline V gene, CDR1 is SGHRS and CDR2 is YFSETQ. CDR3 sequence: CASSRGAGNTEAFF. DNA of the CDR3: TGCGCCAGCAGCCGGGGGGCAGGGAACACTGAAGCTTTCTTT.